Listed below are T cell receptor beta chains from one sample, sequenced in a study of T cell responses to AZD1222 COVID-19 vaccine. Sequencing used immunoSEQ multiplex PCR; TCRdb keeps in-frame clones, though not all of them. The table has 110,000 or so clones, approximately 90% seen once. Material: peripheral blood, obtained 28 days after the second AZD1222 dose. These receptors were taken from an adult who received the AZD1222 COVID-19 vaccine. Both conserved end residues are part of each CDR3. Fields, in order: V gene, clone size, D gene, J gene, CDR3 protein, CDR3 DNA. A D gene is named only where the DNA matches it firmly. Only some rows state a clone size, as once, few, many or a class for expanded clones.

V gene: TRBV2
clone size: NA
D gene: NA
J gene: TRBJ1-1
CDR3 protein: CASSPLGYTEAFF
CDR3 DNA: TGTGCCAGCAGTCCCCTGGGGTACACTGAAGCTTTCTTT

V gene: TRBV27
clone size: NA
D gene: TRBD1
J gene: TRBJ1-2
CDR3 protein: CASKTGTGANYGYTF
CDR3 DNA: TGTGCCAGCAAGACCGGGACAGGCGCGAACTATGGCTACACCTTC

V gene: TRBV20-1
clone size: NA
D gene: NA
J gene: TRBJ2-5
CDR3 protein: CSASRAGANQETQYF
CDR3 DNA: TGCAGTGCTAGTCGGGCGGGGGCAAACCAAGAGACCCAGTACTTC

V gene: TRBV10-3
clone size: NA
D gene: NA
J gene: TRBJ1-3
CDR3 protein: CAIRGPSEAIYF
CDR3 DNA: TGTGCCATCAGAGGCCCCTCGGAGGCCATATATTTT

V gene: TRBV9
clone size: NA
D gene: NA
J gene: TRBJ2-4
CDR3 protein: CASSIIPPTPGNDLAKNIQYF
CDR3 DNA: TGTGCCAGCAGCATAATTCCCCCCACGCCGGGGAACGATCTAGCCAAAAACATTCAGTACTTC

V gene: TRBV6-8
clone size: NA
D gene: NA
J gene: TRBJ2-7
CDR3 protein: CASARGAYEQYF
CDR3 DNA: TGTGCCAGCGCTAGGGGGGCCTACGAGCAGTACTTC

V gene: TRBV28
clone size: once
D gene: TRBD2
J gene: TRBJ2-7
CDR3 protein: CASNSGVYYEQYF
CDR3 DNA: TGTGCCAGCAACAGCGGGGTATACTACGAGCAGTACTTC

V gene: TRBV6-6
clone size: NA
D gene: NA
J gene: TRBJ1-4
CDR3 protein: CASRRSTDTNEKLFF
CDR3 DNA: TGTGCCAGCAGGAGATCGACAGACACTAATGAAAAACTGTTTTTT

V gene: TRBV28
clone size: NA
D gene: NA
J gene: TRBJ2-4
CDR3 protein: CASSLLGVNIQYF
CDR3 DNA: TGTGCCAGCAGTTTGCTCGGCGTAAACATTCAGTACTTC

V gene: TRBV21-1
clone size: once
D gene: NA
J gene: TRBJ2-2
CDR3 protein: CASSSHPREFANTGELFF
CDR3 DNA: TGTGCCAGCAGTTCACACCCGAGGGAGTTCGCGAACACCGGGGAGCTGTTTTTT

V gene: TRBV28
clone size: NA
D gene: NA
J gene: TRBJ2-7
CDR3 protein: CASRPGQILYEQYF
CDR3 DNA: TGTGCCAGCAGGCCCGGACAGATCCTCTACGAGCAGTACTTC

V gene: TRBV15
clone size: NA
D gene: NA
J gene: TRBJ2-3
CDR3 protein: CATSRQRTDTQYF
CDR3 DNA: TGTGCCACCAGCAGACAACGGACGGATACGCAGTATTTT

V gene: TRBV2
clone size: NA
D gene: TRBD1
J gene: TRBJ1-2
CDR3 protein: CASTAETGSGYTF
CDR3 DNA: TGTGCCAGCACCGCCGAGACAGGGTCTGGCTACACCTTC

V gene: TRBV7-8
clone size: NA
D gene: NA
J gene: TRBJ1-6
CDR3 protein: CASSLPRAGKSPLHF
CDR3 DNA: TGTGCCAGCAGCTTACCCCGGGCGGGGAAATCACCCCTCCACTTT

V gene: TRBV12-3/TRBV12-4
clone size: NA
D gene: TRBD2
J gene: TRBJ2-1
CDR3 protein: CASSLGTRLFF
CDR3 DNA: TGTGCCAGCAGTTTGGGGACTAGACTGTTCTTC

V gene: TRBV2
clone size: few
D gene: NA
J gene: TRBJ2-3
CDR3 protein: CASSVGRGGTDTQYF
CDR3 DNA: TGTGCCAGCAGTGTGGGTCGGGGAGGAACAGATACGCAGTATTTT

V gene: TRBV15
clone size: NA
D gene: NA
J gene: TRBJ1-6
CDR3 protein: CATSRDRDTFSPLHF
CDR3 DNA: TGTGCCACCAGCAGAGACCGGGACACATTTTCACCCCTCCACTTT

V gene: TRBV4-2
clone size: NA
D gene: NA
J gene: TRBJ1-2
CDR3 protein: CASSQLRFNRDTAYGYTF
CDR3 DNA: TGTGCCAGCAGCCAACTGAGGTTCAACCGGGACACAGCGTATGGCTACACCTTC

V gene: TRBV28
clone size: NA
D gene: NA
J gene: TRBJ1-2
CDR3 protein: CASSLTVTNYGYTF
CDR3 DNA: TGTGCCAGCAGTTTGACAGTAACTAACTATGGCTACACCTTC

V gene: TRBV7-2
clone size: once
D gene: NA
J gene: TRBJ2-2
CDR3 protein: CASSLAQNTGELFF
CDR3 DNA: TGTGCCAGCAGCTTAGCGCAGAACACCGGGGAGCTGTTTTTT

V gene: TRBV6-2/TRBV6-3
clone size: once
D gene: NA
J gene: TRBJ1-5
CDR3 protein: CASSYAGIGQPQHF
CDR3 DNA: TGTGCCAGCAGTTACGCAGGGATCGGTCAGCCCCAGCATTTT

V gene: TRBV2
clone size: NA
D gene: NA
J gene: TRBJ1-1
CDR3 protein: CASRATEAFF
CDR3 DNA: TGTGCCAGCAGAGCCACTGAAGCTTTCTTT

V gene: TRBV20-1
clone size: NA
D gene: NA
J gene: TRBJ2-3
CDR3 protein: CSASVTTHTDTQYF
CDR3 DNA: TGCAGTGCTAGTGTTACCACCCACACAGATACGCAGTATTTT

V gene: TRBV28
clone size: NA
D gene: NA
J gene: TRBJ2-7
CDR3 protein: CAAGPQGREQYF
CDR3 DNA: TGTGCCGCGGGACCGCAGGGGCGCGAGCAGTACTTC

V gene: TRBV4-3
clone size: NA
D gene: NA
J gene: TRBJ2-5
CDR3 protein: CASSPSGARETQYF
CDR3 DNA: TGCGCCAGCAGTCCATCAGGGGCACGAGAGACCCAGTACTTC